The source of this TCR beta chain is a study of T cell responses to AZD1222 COVID-19 vaccine. Background on the study: Second doses that came at about 4 or about 12 weeks were put together.

On this clone: Antigen unknown.

The germline gives CDR1 LGHDT, CDR2 YNNKEL (reference sequence). CDR3 length equals 12 residues. V was pared by 4 bases and J by 3 bases, with 6 bases between. Profiling relied on immunoSEQ multiplex PCR, and the TCRdb table lists in-frame clones only, not all of them. The sample holds approximately 80,000 clones; more than 80% are singletons and the top ten take roughly 32%. Study-level points and caveats: Spike was spanned by vaccine-associated CD4 TCRs, with dominance at 160-218 and 743-854. Repertoires were obtained solely post-peak T cell response. Donors skewed white British and female; clonal diversity was possibly underestimated.

This TCR derives from an adult in good health. This rearrangement joins TRBV3-1 (or the pseudogene TRBV3-2) to TRBJ1-1; D gene ambiguous. The input for sequencing was peripheral blood, taken on day 0 of AZD1222 vaccination. CDR3 nucleotides: TGTGCCAGCAGCCCTGGACACACTGAAGCTTTCTTT. Amino acids: CASSPGHTEAFF.